This T cell receptor beta chain was retrieved from a study of PD-1 blockade in classical Hodgkin lymphoma. Every patient had relapsed following autologous stem cell transplantation, and cohorts differed in brentuximab vedotin exposure. Only in-frame clones appear in the TCRdb table, and some are missing; sequencing was by immunoSEQ multiplex PCR. This table holds some 150,000 clones, nearly 80% found once. The CDR3 covers 15 residues. The J segment lost 8 bases and the V segment lost 2 bases, leaving 11 bases of the junction unmatched. Germline V lookup: CDR1 SGHTA, CDR2 FQGNSA. This TCR was recovered from a human donor with classical Hodgkin lymphoma. The input for sequencing was peripheral blood mononuclear cells (PBMCs), taken before the second cycle of nivolumab. V usage is TRBV7-2 and J usage is TRBJ1-2, with TRBD1 matching over 7 bases. CDR3 protein: CASSLMGQLKAGYTF. CDR3 in DNA: TGTGCCAGCAGCTTAATGGGACAGCTCAAGGCGGGCTACACCTTC.